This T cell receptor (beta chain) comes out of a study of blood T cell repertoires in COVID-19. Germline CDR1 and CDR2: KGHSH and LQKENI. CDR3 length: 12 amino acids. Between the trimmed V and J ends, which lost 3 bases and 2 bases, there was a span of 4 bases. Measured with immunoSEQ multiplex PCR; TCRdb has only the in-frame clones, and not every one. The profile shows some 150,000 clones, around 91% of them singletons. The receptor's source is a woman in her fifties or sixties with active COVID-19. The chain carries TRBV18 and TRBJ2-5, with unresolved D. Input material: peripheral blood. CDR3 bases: TGTGCCAGCTCACCCCAACAAGAGACCCAGTACTTC. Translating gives CASSPQQETQYF.